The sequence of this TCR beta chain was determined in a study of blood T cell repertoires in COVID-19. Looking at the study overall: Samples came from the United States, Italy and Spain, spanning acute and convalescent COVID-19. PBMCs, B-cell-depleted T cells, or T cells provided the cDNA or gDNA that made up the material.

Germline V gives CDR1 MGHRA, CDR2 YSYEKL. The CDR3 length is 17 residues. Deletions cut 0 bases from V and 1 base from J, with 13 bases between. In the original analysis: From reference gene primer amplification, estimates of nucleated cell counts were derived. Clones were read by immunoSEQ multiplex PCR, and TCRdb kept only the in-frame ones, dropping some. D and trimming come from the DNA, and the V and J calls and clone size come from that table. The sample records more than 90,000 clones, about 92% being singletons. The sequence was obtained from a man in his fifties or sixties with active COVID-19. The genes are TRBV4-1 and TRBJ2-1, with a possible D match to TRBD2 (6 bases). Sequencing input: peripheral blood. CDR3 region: CASSQDGTGGSYNEQFF. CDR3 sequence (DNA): TGCGCCAGCAGCCAAGACGGAACCGGGGGATCCTACAATGAGCAGTTCTTC.